The T cell receptor (beta chain) under discussion was sequenced for a study of cytomegalovirus exposure and HLA in healthy donors. Regarding the study as a whole: Most CMV-associated TCR beta chains were later found to appear HLA-restricted. Judged likely to be a sequencing artifact was a cluster of highly shared sequence variants. Reports indicated that the classifier achieved high specificity and sensitivity in diagnosing cytomegalovirus status.

To note about this clone: Its antigen is unknown.

Both 60 Vbeta primers and 13 Jbeta primers went into the PCR. Here immunoSEQ multiplex PCR was the method, and the copy in TCRdb shows in-frame clones only, minus some. There are 60,000 to 75,000 clones in the sample, with 3% to 4% held by the top ten. CDR1 and CDR2 (germline): LNHDA, SQIVND (reference sequence). Trimming took 2 bases from V and 9 from J, leaving 17 bases between them. The CDR3 loop spans 15 amino acids. The receptor comes from a female donor in good health and CMV-seropositive. The chain joins TRBV19 to TRBJ2-1; TRBD1 might be the D (6 bases). Sequenced material: PBMCs. The DNA for the CDR3 is TGTGCCAGTAGTATATATGGGCAGGGACACCGTGAGCAGTTCTTC. This sequence encodes CASSIYGQGHREQFF.